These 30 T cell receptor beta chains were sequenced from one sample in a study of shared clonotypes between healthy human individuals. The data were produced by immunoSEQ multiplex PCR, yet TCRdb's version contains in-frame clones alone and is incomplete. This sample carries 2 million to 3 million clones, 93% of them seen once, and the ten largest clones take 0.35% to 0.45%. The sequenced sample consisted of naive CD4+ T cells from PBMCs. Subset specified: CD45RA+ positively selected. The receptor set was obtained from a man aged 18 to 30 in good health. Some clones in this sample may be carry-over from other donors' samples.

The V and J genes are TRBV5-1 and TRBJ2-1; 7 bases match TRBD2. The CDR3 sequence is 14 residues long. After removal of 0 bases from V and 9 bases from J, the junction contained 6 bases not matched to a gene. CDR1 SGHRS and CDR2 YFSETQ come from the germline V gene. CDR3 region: CASSLERAGSEQFF. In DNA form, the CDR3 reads TGCGCCAGCAGCTTGGAAAGAGCGGGAAGTGAGCAGTTCTTC. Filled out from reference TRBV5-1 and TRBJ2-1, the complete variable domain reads KAGVTQTPRYLIKTRGQQVTLSCSPISGHRSVSWYQQTPGQGLQFLFEYFSETQRNKGNFPGRFSGRQFSNSRSEMNVSTLELGDSALYLCASSLERAGSEQFFGPGTRLTVL.

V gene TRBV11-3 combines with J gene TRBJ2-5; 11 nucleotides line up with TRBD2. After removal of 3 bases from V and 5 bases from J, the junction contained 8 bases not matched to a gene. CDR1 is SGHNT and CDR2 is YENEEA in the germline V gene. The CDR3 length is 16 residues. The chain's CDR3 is CASSFLLAGVTETQYF. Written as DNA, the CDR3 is TGTGCCAGCAGCTTCTTACTAGCGGGAGTTACGGAGACCCAGTACTTC.

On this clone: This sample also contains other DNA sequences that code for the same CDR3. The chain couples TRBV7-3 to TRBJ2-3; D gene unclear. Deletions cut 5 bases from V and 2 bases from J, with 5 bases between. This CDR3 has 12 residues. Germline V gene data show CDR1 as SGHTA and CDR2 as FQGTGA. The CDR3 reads CASSPDTDTQYF. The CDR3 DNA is TGTGCCAGCAGCCCCGACACAGATACGCAGTATTTT. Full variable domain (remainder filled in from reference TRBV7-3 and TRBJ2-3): GAGVSQTPSNKVTEKGKYVELRCDPISGHTALYWYRQSLGQGPEFLIYFQGTGAADDSGLPNDRFFAVRPEGSVSTLKIQRTERGDSAVYLCASSPDTDTQYFGPGTRLTVL.

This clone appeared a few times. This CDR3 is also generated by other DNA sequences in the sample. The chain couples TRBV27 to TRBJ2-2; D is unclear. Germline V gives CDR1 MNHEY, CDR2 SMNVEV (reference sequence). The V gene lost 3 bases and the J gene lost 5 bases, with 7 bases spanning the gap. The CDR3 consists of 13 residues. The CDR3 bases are TGTGCCAGCAGTTTGGTAGGGACCGGGGAGCTGTTTTTT. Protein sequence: CASSLVGTGELFF.

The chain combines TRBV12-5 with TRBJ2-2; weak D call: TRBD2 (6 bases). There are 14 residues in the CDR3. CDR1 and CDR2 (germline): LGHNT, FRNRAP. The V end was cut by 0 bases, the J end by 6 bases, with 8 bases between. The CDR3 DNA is TGTGCTAGTGGTTTGGTCGGAGGGGCCGGGGAGCTGTTTTTT. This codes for CASGLVGGAGELFF.

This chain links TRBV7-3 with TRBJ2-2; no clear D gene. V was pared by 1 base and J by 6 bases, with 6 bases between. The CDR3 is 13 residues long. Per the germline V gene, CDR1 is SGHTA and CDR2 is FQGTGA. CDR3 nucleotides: TGTGCCAGCAGCTTAATGGGTCCCGGGGAGCTGTTTTTT. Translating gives CASSLMGPGELFF.

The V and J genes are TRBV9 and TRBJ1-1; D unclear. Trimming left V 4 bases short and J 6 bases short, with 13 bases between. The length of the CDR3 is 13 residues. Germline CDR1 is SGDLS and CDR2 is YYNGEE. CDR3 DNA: TGTGCCAGCAGCCTCCGGGGAGGGCCTGAAGCTTTCTTT. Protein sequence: CASSLRGGPEAFF.

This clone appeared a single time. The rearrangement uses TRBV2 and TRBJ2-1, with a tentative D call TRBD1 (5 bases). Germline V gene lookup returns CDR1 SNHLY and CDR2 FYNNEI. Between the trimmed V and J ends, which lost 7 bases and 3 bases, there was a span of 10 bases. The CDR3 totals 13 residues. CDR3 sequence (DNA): TGTGCCAGCACCCTTAGGGGCTACAATGAGCAGTTCTTC. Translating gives CASTLRGYNEQFF. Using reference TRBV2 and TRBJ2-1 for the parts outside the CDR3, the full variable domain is EPEVTQTPSHQVTQMGQEVILRCVPISNHLYFYWYRQILGQKVEFLVSFYNNEISEKSEIFDDQFSVERPDGSNFTLKIRSTKLEDSAMYFCASTLRGYNEQFFGPGTRLTVL.

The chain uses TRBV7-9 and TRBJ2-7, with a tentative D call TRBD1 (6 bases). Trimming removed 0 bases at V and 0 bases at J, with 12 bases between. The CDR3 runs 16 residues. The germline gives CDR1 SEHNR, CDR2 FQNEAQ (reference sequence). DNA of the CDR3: TGTGCCAGCAGCTTAGCGTCCGGACAGCCCTCCTACGAGCAGTACTTC. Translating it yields CASSLASGQPSYEQYF.

This CDR3 reads CASSYAGTGGRDEQFF. CDR3 coding DNA: TGTGCCAGCAGTTACGCCGGGACAGGGGGCAGGGATGAGCAGTTCTTC. V gene TRBV6-5 combines with J gene TRBJ2-1; the match to TRBD1 covers 12 bases. Germline CDR1 is MNHEY and CDR2 is SVGAGI. The V segment lost 2 bases and the J segment 8 bases; nucleotides outside the gene matches: 7. The length of the CDR3 is 16 residues.

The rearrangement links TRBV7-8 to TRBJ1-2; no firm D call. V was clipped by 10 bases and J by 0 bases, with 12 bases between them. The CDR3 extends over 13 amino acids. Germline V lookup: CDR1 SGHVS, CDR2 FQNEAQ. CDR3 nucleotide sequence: TGTGCCACTCGGCCTGGAGCTAACTATGGCTACACCTTC. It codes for CATRPGANYGYTF.

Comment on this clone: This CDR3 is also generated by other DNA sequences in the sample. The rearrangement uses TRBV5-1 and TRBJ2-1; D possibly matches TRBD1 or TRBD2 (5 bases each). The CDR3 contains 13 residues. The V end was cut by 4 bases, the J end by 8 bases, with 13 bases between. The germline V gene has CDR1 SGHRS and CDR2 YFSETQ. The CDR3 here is CASSPGGGDEQFF. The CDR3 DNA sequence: TGCGCCAGCAGCCCTGGGGGTGGGGATGAGCAGTTCTTC.

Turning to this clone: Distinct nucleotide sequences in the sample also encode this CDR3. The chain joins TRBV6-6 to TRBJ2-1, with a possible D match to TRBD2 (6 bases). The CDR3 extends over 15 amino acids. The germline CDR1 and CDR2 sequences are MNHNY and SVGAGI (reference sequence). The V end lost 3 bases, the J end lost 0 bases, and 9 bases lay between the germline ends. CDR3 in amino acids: CASSYGGSSYNEQFF. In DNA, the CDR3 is TGTGCCAGCAGTTATGGAGGGAGCTCCTACAATGAGCAGTTCTTC.

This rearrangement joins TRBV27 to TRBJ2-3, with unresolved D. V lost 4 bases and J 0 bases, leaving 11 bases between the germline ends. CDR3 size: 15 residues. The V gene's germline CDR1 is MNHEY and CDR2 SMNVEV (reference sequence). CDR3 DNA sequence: TGTGCCAGCAGTTCGCAGCGTGTGAGCACAGATACGCAGTATTTT. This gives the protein CASSSQRVSTDTQYF.

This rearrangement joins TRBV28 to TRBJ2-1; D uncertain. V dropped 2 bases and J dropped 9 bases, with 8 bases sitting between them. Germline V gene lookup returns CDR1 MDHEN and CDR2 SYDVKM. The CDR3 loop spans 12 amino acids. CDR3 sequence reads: CASSLKYLEQFF. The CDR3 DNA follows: TGTGCCAGCAGTTTAAAGTACCTTGAGCAGTTCTTC. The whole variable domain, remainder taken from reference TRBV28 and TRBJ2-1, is DVKVTQSSRYLVKRTGEKVFLECVQDMDHENMFWYRQDPGLGLRLIYFSYDVKMKEKGDIPEGYSVSREKKERFSLILESASTNQTSMYLCASSLKYLEQFFGPGTRLTVL.

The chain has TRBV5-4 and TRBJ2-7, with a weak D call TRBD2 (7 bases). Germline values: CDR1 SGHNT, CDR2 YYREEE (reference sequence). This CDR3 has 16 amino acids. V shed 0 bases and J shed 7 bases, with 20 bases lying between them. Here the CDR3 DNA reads TGTGCCAGCAGCTTGGCGGGGGGCGGGAGTGTGGGTGAGCAGTACTTC. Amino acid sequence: CASSLAGGGSVGEQYF.

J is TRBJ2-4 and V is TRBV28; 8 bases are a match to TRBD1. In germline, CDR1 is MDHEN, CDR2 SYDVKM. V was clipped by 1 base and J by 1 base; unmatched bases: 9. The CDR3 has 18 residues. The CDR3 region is CASSLLGTGLRAKNIQYF. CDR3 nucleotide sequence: TGTGCCAGCAGTTTATTAGGGACAGGCCTTCGGGCCAAAAACATTCAGTACTTC.

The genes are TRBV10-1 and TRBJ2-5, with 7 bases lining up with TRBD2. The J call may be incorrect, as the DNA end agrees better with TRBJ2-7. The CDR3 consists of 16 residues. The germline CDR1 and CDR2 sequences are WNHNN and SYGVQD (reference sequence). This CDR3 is CASSRGRDYRSYEQYF. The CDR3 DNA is TGCGCCAGCAGTCGTGGCCGGGACTACCGCTCCTACGAGCAGTACTTC.

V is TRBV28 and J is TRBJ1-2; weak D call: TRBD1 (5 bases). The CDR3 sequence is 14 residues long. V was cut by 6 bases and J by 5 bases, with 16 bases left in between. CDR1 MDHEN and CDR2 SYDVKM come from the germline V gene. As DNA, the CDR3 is TGTGCCAGCAGCGTCTCGGGACGGATTTATGGCTACACCTTC. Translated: CASSVSGRIYGYTF.

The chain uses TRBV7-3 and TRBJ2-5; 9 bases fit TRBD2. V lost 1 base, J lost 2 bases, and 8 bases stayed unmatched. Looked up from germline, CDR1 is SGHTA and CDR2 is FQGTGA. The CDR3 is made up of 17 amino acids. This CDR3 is CASSLIPSGMTQETQYF. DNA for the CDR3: TGTGCCAGCAGCTTAATTCCTAGCGGGATGACACAAGAGACCCAGTACTTC.

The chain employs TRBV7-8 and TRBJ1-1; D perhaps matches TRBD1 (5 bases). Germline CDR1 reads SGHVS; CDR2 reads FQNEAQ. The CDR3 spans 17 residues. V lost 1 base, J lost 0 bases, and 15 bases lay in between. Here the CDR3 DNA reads TGTGCCAGCAGCTTAGTGGCGGGACGTATCATGAACACTGAAGCTTTCTTT. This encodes CASSLVAGRIMNTEAFF.

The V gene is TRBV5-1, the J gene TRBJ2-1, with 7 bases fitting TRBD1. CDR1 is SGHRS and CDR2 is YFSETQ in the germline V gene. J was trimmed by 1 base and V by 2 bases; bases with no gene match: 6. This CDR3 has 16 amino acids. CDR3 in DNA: TGCGCCAGCAGCTTCATAACAGGGGTATCCTACAATGAGCAGTTCTTC. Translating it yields CASSFITGVSYNEQFF.

CDR3 residues: CASSLRGRYTEAFF. The CDR3 nucleotides are TGTGCCAGCAGTTTGCGAGGGAGGTACACTGAAGCTTTCTTT. The chain combines TRBV28 with TRBJ1-1; D remains ambiguous. Trimming removed 3 bases at V and 3 bases at J, with 11 bases between. Germline V gene data show CDR1 as MDHEN and CDR2 as SYDVKM. This CDR3 is built from 14 residues.

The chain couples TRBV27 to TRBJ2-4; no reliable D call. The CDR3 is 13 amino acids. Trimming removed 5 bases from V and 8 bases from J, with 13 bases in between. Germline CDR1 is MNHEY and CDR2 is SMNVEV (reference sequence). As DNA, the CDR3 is TGTGCCAGCAGTCCCCTTAGGGCGGACATTCAGTACTTC. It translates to CASSPLRADIQYF.

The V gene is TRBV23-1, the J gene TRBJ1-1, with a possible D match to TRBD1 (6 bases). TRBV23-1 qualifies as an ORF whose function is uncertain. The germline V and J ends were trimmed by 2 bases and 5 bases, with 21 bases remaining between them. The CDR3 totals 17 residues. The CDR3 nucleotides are TGCGCCAGCAGTCAAAGGAGACAGGTGATTACGAGGACTGAAGCTTTCTTT. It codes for CASSQRRQVITRTEAFF.

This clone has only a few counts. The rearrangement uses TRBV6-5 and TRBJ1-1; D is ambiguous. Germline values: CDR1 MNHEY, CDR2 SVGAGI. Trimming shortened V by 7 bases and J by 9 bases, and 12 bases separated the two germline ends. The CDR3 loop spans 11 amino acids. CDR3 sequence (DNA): TGTGCCAGCAATCCCCCCGGTAAAGCTTTCTTT. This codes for CASNPPGKAFF.

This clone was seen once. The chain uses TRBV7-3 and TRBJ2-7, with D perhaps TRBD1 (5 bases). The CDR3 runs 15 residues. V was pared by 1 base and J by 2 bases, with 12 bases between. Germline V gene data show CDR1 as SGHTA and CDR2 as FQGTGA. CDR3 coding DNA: TGTGCCAGCAGCTTAAGTCCAGGGTTCCCCTACGAGCAGTACTTC. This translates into CASSLSPGFPYEQYF.

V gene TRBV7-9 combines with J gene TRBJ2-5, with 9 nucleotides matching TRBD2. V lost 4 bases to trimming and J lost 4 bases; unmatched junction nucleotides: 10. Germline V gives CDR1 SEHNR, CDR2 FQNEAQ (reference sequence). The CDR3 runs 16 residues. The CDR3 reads CASSSQGSGSGETQYF. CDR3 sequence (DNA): TGTGCCAGCAGCTCCCAGGGTAGCGGGAGCGGAGAGACCCAGTACTTC.

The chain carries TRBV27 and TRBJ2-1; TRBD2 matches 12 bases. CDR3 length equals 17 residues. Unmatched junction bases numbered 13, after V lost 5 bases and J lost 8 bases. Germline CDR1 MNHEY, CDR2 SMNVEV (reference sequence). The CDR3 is CASSPRLAGAWGDEQFF. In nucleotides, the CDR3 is TGTGCCAGCAGTCCCAGACTAGCGGGAGCCTGGGGCGATGAGCAGTTCTTC.

The CDR3, as DNA: TGTGCCAGCAGTTGGCTGCTATTGGAGCTGTTTTTT. It specifies CASSWLLLELFF. J is TRBJ2-2 and V is TRBV6-6, with unresolved D. V dropped 4 bases and J dropped 10 bases, with 10 bases sitting between them. In germline, CDR1 is MNHNY, CDR2 SVGAGI (reference sequence). CDR3 length: 12 amino acids.